The rows below give T cell receptor beta chains drawn from one sample of a study of long-term antiretroviral therapy in people with HIV. Here immunoSEQ multiplex PCR was the method, and the copy in TCRdb shows in-frame clones only, minus some. Of 20,000 to 25,000 clones in the sample, about four fifths are singletons; the top ten hold 23%. Sequencing was performed on unsorted PBMCs, taken 0.4 years after starting antiretroviral therapy. These receptors originate from a man aged 50 or older with HIV. The CDR3 runs from the conserved cysteine through the conserved F or W. D genes are given only for firm matches. Only some rows state a clone size, as once, few, many or a class for expanded clones.

j_gene | d_gene | v_gene | abundance | CDR3aa | CDR3nt
TRBJ1-2 | . | TRBV27 | . | CAGTGDSSFKPGYGYTF | TGTGCCGGCACGGGGGATTCAAGTTTTAAACCAGGCTATGGCTACACCTTC
TRBJ1-1 | . | TRBV28 | . | CASETANTEAFF | TGTGCCAGCGAGACAGCGAACACTGAAGCTTTCTTT
TRBJ2-7 | . | TRBV14 | . | CASSQNYEQYF | TGTGCCAGCAGCCAGAACTACGAGCAGTACTTC
TRBJ1-3 | . | TRBV19 | . | CASTGFGNTIYF | TGTGCCAGCACGGGGTTCGGGAACACCATATATTTT
TRBJ1-3 | TRBD1 | TRBV28 | . | CASSFSGQGYGNTIYF | TGTGCCAGCAGTTTTTCGGGACAGGGCTATGGAAACACCATATATTTT
TRBJ2-7 | . | TRBV4-1 | . | CASSQDPIISYEQYF | TGCGCCAGCAGCCAAGACCCCATAATCTCCTACGAGCAGTACTTC
TRBJ1-4 | . | TRBV5-1 | . | CASSSRGGGANEKLFF | TGCGCCAGCAGCTCCCGAGGGGGGGGCGCTAATGAAAAACTGTTTTTT
TRBJ1-1 | TRBD1 | TRBV15 | . | CATSRDRDRANTEAFF | TGTGCCACCAGCAGAGATCGGGACAGGGCAAACACTGAAGCTTTCTTT
TRBJ2-2 | . | TRBV30 | . | CAWSTWTANTGELFF | TGTGCCTGGAGCACATGGACAGCGAACACCGGGGAGCTGTTTTTT
TRBJ2-7 | . | TRBV5-4 | . | CASSGRMGYEQYF | TGTGCCAGCAGCGGACGTATGGGCTACGAGCAGTACTTC
TRBJ1-1 | . | TRBV19 | . | CASRTTQMNTEAFF | TGTGCCAGTAGAACCACACAGATGAACACTGAAGCTTTCTTT
TRBJ2-7 | TRBD1 | TRBV4-1 | . | CASSQDGQGPFYEQYF | TGCGCCAGCAGCCAAGATGGACAGGGGCCTTTCTACGAGCAGTACTTC
TRBJ1-2 | . | TRBV27 | . | CASSLGGDDPTHGYTF | TGTGCCAGCAGTTTAGGGGGGGACGATCCAACCCATGGCTACACCTTC
TRBJ2-1 | . | TRBV4-1 | . | CASSQDRGLRDEQFF | TGCGCCAGCAGCCAAGATAGAGGACTAAGGGATGAGCAGTTCTTC
TRBJ1-2 | TRBD1 | TRBV7-2 | . | CASSLIFSGQGEGYGYTF | TGTGCCAGCAGCTTAATTTTCAGTGGACAGGGCGAGGGCTATGGCTACACCTTC
TRBJ1-1 | . | TRBV11-2 | . | CASSYTLWGTEAFF | TGTGCCAGCAGTTATACCCTATGGGGCACTGAAGCTTTCTTT
TRBJ2-2 | TRBD2 | TRBV7-2 | . | CASSSALLAGGPQGELFF | TGTGCCAGCAGCTCCGCTCTTCTAGCGGGGGGGCCCCAAGGGGAGCTGTTTTTT
TRBJ1-1 | . | TRBV9 | . | CASSVLESTEAFF | TGTGCCAGCAGCGTTTTAGAGAGCACTGAAGCTTTCTTT
TRBJ2-5 | . | TRBV18 | . | CASSPSTGQQETQYF | TGTGCCAGCTCACCATCGACAGGTCAACAAGAGACCCAGTACTTC
TRBJ2-7 | . | TRBV20-1 | . | CSALDSYEQYF | TGCAGTGCCCTGGACTCCTACGAGCAGTACTTC
TRBJ1-2 | . | TRBV7-8 | . | CASSLAGQKLDYGYTF | TGTGCCAGCAGCTTAGCGGGACAAAAACTCGACTATGGCTACACCTTC
TRBJ2-5 | . | TRBV5-6 | once | CASSLGLNQETQYF | TGTGCCAGCAGCTTGGGATTGAATCAAGAGACCCAGTACTTC
TRBJ2-7 | . | TRBV6-1 | . | CASSERDEQYF | TGTGCCAGCAGTGAACGTGACGAGCAGTACTTC
TRBJ1-1 | . | TRBV6-6 | . | CASSLLETGNTEAFF | TGTGCCAGCAGCCTACTGGAGACAGGGAACACTGAAGCTTTCTTT
TRBJ2-7 | TRBD1 | TRBV5-8 | . | CASSLVGTGLYEQYF | TGTGCCAGCAGCTTGGTAGGGACAGGACTGTACGAGCAGTACTTC
TRBJ1-1 | . | TRBV27 | . | CASSFSSNTEAFF | TGTGCCAGCAGTTTTTCGTCGAACACTGAAGCTTTCTTT
TRBJ2-5 | TRBD1 | TRBV7-3 | . | CASSFAGGAGETQYF | TGTGCCAGCAGCTTTGCAGGGGGCGCAGGGGAGACCCAGTACTTC
TRBJ1-1 | . | TRBV11-2 | . | CASSLLRPRDTEAFF | TGTGCCAGCAGCTTACTTCGTCCGCGGGACACTGAAGCTTTCTTT
TRBJ2-7 | . | TRBV2 | . | CASWAGLSYEQYF | TGTGCCAGCTGGGCAGGCCTTTCCTACGAGCAGTACTTC
TRBJ2-7 | . | TRBV18 | . | CASSPPITAPAYEQYF | TGTGCCAGCTCACCACCGATAACAGCGCCCGCCTACGAGCAGTACTTC
TRBJ2-2 | TRBD1 | TRBV30 | . | CACRDRTGTGELFF | TGTGCCTGTCGGGACCGGACAGGGACCGGGGAGCTGTTTTTT
TRBJ2-1 | TRBD2 | TRBV2 | . | CASSTTSGGDNEQFF | TGTGCCAGCAGTACGACTAGCGGGGGGGACAATGAGCAGTTCTTC
TRBJ2-7 | TRBD1 | TRBV5-6 | . | CASSSLFTGTGFPYEQYF | TGTGCCAGCAGCTCCCTTTTTACCGGGACAGGGTTTCCCTACGAGCAGTACTTC
TRBJ2-6 | . | TRBV9 | . | CASKLGIGSGANVLTF | TGTGCCAGCAAACTGGGAATCGGATCTGGGGCCAACGTCCTGACTTTC
TRBJ1-5 | . | TRBV7-9 | once | CASSLTPGGPGNQPQHF | TGTGCCAGCAGCTTAACCCCCGGGGGGCCAGGCAATCAGCCCCAGCATTTT
TRBJ1-1 | . | TRBV6-5 | . | CASSYVGGEAFF | TGTGCCAGCAGTTACGTGGGGGGCGAAGCTTTCTTT
TRBJ1-4 | . | TRBV27 | . | CASSFGEKLFF | TGTGCCAGCAGTTTTGGCGAAAAACTGTTTTTT
TRBJ1-1 | . | TRBV19 | once | CASSTLAGNTEAFF | TGTGCCAGTAGTACTCTCGCAGGGAATACTGAAGCTTTCTTT
TRBJ2-1 | TRBD2 | TRBV7-2 | . | CASSSGASGVPYNEQFF | TGTGCCAGCAGCTCAGGGGCTAGCGGGGTACCCTACAATGAGCAGTTCTTC
TRBJ1-5 | TRBD1 | TRBV5-5 | . | CASSLGWTGMQPQHF | TGTGCCAGCAGCCTTGGATGGACAGGGATGCAGCCCCAGCATTTT
TRBJ1-5 | TRBD1 | TRBV4-1 | . | CASSQWDRGRNQPQHF | TGCGCCAGCAGCCAATGGGACAGGGGGCGAAATCAGCCCCAGCATTTT
TRBJ2-5 | . | TRBV7-9 | . | CASSEPWGQETQYF | TGTGCCAGCAGCGAGCCTTGGGGCCAAGAGACCCAGTACTTC
TRBJ1-6 | . | TRBV27 | . | CASSTGSSPLHF | TGTGCCAGCAGTACAGGGAGTTCACCCCTCCACTTT
TRBJ1-6 | . | TRBV7-2 | . | CASSTDPGSSPLHF | TGTGCCAGCAGCACAGACCCGGGTTCTTCACCCCTCCACTTT
TRBJ2-1 | . | TRBV7-3 | . | CASSLYLGRGANNEQFF | TGTGCCAGCAGCTTATACCTCGGTCGGGGGGCAAACAATGAGCAGTTCTTC
TRBJ1-2 | TRBD1 | TRBV5-4 | . | CASSSQDRLYGYTF | TGTGCCAGCAGCTCACAGGACAGGCTCTATGGCTACACCTTC
TRBJ1-1 | TRBD1 | TRBV5-1 | few | CASSVGQGAEAFF | TGCGCCAGCAGCGTGGGACAGGGTGCTGAAGCTTTCTTT
TRBJ2-7 | . | TRBV18 | . | CASSPLGYEQYF | TGTGCCAGCTCCCCGCTGGGTTACGAGCAGTACTTC
TRBJ1-1 | . | TRBV7-7 | . | CASSVGIDTEAFF | TGTGCTAGCTCAGTCGGGATTGACACTGAAGCTTTCTTT
TRBJ2-7 | . | TRBV28 | . | CASRNPQGKQYF | TGTGCCAGCAGAAATCCACAGGGCAAGCAGTACTTC
TRBJ2-5 | TRBD1 | TRBV30 | once | CACSTKTGLETQYF | TGTGCCTGCTCAACAAAGACAGGGTTGGAGACCCAGTACTTC
TRBJ1-1 | . | TRBV6-1 | . | CASRVGQAEGEAFF | TGTGCCAGCAGAGTGGGCCAGGCCGAAGGGGAGGCTTTCTTT
TRBJ2-1 | . | TRBV7-2 | once | CASTPGPQTNEQFF | TGTGCCAGCACCCCGGGACCTCAGACAAATGAGCAGTTCTTC
TRBJ1-2 | . | TRBV5-6 | . | CASKTVAGYGYTF | TGTGCCAGCAAAACGGTGGCAGGGTATGGCTACACCTTC
TRBJ1-1 | . | TRBV29-1 | . | CSGMNTEAFF | TGCAGCGGAATGAACACTGAAGCTTTCTTT